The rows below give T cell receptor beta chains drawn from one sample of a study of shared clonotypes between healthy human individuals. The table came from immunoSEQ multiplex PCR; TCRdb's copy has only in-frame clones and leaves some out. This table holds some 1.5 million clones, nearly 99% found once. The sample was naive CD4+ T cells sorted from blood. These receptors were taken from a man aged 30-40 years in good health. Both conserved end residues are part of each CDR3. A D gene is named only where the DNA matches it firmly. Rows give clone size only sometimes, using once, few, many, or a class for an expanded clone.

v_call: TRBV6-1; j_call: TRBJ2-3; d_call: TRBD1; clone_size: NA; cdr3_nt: TGTGCCAGCAGTGAAGTAAAGGGGGCGCGGCAGTATTTT; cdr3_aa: CASSEVKGARQYF
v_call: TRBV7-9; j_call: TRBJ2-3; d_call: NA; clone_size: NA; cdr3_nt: TGTGCCAGCAGCTTAGCGTCCGGGACGACTTTCACAGATACGCAGTATTTT; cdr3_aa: CASSLASGTTFTDTQYF
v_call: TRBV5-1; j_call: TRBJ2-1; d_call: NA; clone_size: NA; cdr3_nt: TGCGCCAGCAGCTCCCTTAGATCCGGGTCGGATGAGCAGTTCTTC; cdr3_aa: CASSSLRSGSDEQFF
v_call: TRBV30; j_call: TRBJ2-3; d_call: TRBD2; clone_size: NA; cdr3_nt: TGTGCCTGCAAGACTAGCGGGAGGGCCACAGATACGCAGTATTTT; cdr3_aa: CACKTSGRATDTQYF
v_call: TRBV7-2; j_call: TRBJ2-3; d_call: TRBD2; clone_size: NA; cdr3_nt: TGTGCCAGCAGCCCCCTATTTCTAGCGGGAGGGTCGGATACGCAGTATTTT; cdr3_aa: CASSPLFLAGGSDTQYF
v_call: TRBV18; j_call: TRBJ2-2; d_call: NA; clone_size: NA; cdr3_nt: TGTGCCAGCTCACCAGTTAGAAGCGGGACCGGGGAGCTGTTTTTT; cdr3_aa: CASSPVRSGTGELFF
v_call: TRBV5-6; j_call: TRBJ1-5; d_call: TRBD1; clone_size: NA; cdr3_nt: TGTGCCAGCAGCTTATCACAGGGGGCGGAAGCCCAGCATTTT; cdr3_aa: CASSLSQGAEAQHF
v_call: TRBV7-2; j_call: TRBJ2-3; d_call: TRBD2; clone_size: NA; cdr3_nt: TGTGCCAGCAGGACGGGACTAGCGGGAGCTCCAGATACGCAGTATTTT; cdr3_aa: CASRTGLAGAPDTQYF
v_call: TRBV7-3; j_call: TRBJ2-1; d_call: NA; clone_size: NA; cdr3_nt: TGTGCCAGCAGCTATGGCAGGGCTACCTACAATGAGCAGTTCTTC; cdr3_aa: CASSYGRATYNEQFF
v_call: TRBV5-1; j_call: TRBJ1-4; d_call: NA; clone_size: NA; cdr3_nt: TGCGCCAGCAGCTTGGCCGGGGGCGCGGCTAATGAAAAACTGTTTTTT; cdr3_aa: CASSLAGGAANEKLFF
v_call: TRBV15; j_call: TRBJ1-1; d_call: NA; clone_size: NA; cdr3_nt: TGTGCCACCAGCAGAGATCTGCAACCGAACACTGAAGCTTTCTTT; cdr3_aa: CATSRDLQPNTEAFF
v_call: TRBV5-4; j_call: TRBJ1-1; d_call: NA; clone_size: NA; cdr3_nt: TGTGCCAGCAGCCAGAATATACGAGCGATAGCTTTCTTT; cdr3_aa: CASSQNIRAIAFF
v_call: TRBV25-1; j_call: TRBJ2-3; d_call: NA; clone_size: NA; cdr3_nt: TGTGCCAGCAGTGAAGCGGGGCTCGGGACGCAGTATTTT; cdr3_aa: CASSEAGLGTQYF
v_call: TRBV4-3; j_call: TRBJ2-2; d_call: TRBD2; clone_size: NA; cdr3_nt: TGCGCCAGCAGCCAAGCACTAGCGTACACCGGGGAGCTGTTTTTT; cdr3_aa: CASSQALAYTGELFF
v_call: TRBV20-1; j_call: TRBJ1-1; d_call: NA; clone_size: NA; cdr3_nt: TGCAGTGCTAGTCTGGCCACTGAAGCTTTCTTT; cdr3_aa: CSASLATEAFF
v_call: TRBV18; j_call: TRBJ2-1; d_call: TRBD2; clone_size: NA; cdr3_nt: TGTGCCAGCTCACCTCGGGCTAGCGGGACGTATGAGCAGTTCTTC; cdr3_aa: CASSPRASGTYEQFF
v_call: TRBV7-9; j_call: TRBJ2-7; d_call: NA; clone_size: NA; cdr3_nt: TGTGCCAGCAGCTTAGGGGGGGCTGCTAGACAGAAAGATTCCTACGAGCAGTACTTC; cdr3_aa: CASSLGGAARQKDSYEQYF
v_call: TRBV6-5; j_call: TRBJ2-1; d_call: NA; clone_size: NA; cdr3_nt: TGTGCCAGCAGTTACGGACTCTACAATGAGCAGTTCTTC; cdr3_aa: CASSYGLYNEQFF
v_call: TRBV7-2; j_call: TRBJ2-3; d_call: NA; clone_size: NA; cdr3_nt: TGTGCCAGCAGCCCTGTGGCAGTCACAGATACGCAGTATTTT; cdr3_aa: CASSPVAVTDTQYF
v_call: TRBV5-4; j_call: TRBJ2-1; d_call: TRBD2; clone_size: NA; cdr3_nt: TGTGCCAGCAGCCTAAGGACTAGCGGGAGCAATGAGCAGTTCTTC; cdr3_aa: CASSLRTSGSNEQFF
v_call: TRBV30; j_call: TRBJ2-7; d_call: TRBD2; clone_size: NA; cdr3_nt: TGTGCCTGGAGTAGCGGGAGGGATTACGAGCAGTACTTC; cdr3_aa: CAWSSGRDYEQYF
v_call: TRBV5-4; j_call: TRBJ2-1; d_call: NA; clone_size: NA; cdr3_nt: TGTGCCAGCAGCTCCCTAGGCAGCTCGGGGCAGTTCTTC; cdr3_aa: CASSSLGSSGQFF
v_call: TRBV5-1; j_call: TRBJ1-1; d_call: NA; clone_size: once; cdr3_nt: TGCGCCAGCAGCTTGGAATACAGCCTAAACACTGAAGCTTTCTTT; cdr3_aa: CASSLEYSLNTEAFF
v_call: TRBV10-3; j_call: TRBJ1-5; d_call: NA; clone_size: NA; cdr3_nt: TGTGCCACGAAAGTGGCGAGAGACAATCAGCCCCAGCATTTT; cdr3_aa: CATKVARDNQPQHF
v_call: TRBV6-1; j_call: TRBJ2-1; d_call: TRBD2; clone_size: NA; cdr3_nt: TGTGCCAGCAGTAGGGGACTAGCGGTGAATGAGCAGTTCTTC; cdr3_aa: CASSRGLAVNEQFF
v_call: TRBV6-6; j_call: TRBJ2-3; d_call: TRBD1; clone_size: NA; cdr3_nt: TGTGCCAGCAGTTACTCGGACAGGACAGATACGCAGTATTTT; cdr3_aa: CASSYSDRTDTQYF
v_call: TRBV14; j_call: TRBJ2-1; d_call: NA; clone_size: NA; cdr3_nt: TGTGCCAGCAGCCAAGTGTTGGGAAATGAGCAGTTCTTC; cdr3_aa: CASSQVLGNEQFF
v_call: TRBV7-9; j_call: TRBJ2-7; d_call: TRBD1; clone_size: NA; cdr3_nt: TGTGCCAGCAGCTTAGCCGGGACAGAACACTACGAGCAGTACTTC; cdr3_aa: CASSLAGTEHYEQYF
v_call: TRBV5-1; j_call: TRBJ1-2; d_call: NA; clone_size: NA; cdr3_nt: TGCGCCAGCAGCGACGGCCACAACGAAAACTATGGCTACACCTTC; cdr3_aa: CASSDGHNENYGYTF
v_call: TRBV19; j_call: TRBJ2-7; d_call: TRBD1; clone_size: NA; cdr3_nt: TGTGCCAGTAGTATTACAACAGGGGGCATCTACGAGCAGTACTTC; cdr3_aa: CASSITTGGIYEQYF
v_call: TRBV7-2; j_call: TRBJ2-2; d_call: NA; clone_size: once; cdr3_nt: TGTGCCAGCAGCCGCACAGGGACCCGACCGGACACCGGGGAGCTGTTTTTT; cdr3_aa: CASSRTGTRPDTGELFF
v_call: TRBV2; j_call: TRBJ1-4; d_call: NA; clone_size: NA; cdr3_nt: TGTGCCAGCAGAAAACAGGAGACGTTTAATGAAAAACTGTTTTTT; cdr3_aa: CASRKQETFNEKLFF
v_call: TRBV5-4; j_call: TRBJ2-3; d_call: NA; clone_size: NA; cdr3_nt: TGTGCCAGCAGCTTAACGACAGATACGCAGTATTTT; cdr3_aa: CASSLTTDTQYF
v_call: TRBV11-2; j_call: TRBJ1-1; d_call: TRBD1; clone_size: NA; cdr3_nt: TGTGCCAGCAGCTTAGAGAGGAGGGGGCGCGCTTTCTTT; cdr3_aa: CASSLERRGRAFF
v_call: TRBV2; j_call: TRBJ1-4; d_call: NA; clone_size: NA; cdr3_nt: TGTGCCAGCAGTGAAAACCAAGGCCCTAATGAAAAACTGTTTTTT; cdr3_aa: CASSENQGPNEKLFF
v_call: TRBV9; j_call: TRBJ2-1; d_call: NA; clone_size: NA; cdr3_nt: TGTGCCAGCAGCGCCGAGGGGGACTATTACAATGAGCAGTTCTTC; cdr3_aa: CASSAEGDYYNEQFF
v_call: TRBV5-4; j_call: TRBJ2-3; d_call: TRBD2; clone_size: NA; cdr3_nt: TGTGCCAGCAGAGGGAACGGCCTAGCGGGTTCTGGAACAGATACGCAGTATTTT; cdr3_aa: CASRGNGLAGSGTDTQYF
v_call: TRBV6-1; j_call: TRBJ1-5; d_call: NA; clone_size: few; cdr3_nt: TGTGCCAGCCTCGACAGAAACAATCAGCCCCAGCATTTT; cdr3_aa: CASLDRNNQPQHF
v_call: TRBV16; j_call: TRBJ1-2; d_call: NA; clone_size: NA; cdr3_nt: TGTGCCAGCAGCTACCGGGCCCAGGCTGGCTACACCTTC; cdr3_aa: CASSYRAQAGYTF
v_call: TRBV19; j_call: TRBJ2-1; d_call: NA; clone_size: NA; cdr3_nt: TGTGCCAGTAGTATGTCCCAGGGGGGCTATGAGCAGTTCTTC; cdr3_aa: CASSMSQGGYEQFF
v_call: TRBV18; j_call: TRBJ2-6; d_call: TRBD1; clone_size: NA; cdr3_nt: TGTGCCAGCTCACGTGACAGGGGGCACGGGGCCAACGTCCTGACTTTC; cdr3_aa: CASSRDRGHGANVLTF
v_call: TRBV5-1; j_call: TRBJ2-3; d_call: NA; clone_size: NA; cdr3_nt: TGCGCCAGCAGCTTGGGCGGGACTGGGCTCACAGATACGCAGTATTTT; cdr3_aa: CASSLGGTGLTDTQYF
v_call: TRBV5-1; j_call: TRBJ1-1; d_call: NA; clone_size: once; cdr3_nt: TGCGCCAGCAGCTTGGATTTGGTCACTGAAGCTTTCTTT; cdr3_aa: CASSLDLVTEAFF
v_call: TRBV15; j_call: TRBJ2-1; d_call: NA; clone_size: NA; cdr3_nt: TGTGCCACCGGAAAAAAGAGTCCCAATGAGCAGTTCTTC; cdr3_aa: CATGKKSPNEQFF
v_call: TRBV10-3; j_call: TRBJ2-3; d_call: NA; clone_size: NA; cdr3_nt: TGTGCCACGCGCCCCTCAAAACTCACAGATACGCAGTATTTT; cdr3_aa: CATRPSKLTDTQYF
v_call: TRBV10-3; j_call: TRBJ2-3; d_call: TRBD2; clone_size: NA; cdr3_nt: TGTGCCATCAGTGACTTTAGCGGGAGTGTGGATACGCAGTATTTT; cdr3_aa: CAISDFSGSVDTQYF
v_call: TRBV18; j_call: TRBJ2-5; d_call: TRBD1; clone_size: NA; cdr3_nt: TGTGCCAGCTCACCCTATCGGACAGGGGGACAAGAGACCCAGTACTTC; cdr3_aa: CASSPYRTGGQETQYF
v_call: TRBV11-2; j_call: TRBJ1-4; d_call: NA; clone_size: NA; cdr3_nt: TGTGCCAGCAGCTTAGATCGGGGGATGTGGGGAAAACTGTTTTTT; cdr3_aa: CASSLDRGMWGKLFF
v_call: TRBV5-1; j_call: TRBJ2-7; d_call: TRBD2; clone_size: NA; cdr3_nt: TGCGCCAGCAGCCTCGGACAGTTAGCGGGAGGGCCCCACGAGCAGTACTTC; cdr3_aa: CASSLGQLAGGPHEQYF
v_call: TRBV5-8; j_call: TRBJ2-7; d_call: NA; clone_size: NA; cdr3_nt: TGTGCCAGCAGCTTGGCCGCCCGTGTTGGCTCCTACGAGCAGTACTTC; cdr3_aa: CASSLAARVGSYEQYF
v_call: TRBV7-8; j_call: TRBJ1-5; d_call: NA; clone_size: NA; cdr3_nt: TGTGCCAGCAGCTTAGAGGCAGGGTATCAGCCCCAGCATTTT; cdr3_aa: CASSLEAGYQPQHF
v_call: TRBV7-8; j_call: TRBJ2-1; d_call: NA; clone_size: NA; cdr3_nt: TGTGCCAGCAGCTTAGCGTTCCTCGAGCAGTTCTTC; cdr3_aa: CASSLAFLEQFF
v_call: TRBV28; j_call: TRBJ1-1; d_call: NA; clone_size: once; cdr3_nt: TGTGCCAGCAGTCCAAGGGGGACTGAAGCTTTCTTT; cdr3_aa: CASSPRGTEAFF